The rows below give T cell receptor beta chains drawn from one sample of a study of T cell responses to AZD1222 COVID-19 vaccine. Method: immunoSEQ multiplex PCR; TCRdb's copy keeps in-frame clones and lacks some. The profile shows some 190,000 clones, 85% to 90% of them singletons. The sample in question was peripheral blood, obtained on day 0 of AZD1222 vaccination. These receptors all stem from an adult in good health. Both conserved end residues are trimmed from each CDR3.

v_call,j_call,cdr3_length,cdr3_aa
TRBV11-2,TRBJ2-5,16,ASRSDGLRGSPLETQY
TRBV7-2,TRBJ1-2,12,ASSLRGDNYGYT
TRBV5-6,TRBJ2-5,9,ASSLAETQY
TRBV30,TRBJ2-7,13,AWRRGGQGSYEQY
TRBV30,TRBJ1-2,12,AWSRRDRGYGYT
TRBV7-8,TRBJ1-6,13,ASSLADGPNSPLH
TRBV19,TRBJ1-2,13,ASRRTGDKFYGYT
TRBV12-5,TRBJ2-1,12,ASGLGLPRGEQF
TRBV29-1,TRBJ1-3,13,SAASRPNSGNTIY
TRBV6-2/TRBV6-3,TRBJ1-1,14,ASSYERIAGPRRAF
TRBV2,TRBJ2-7,12,ASSPGTSTYEQY
TRBV5-6,TRBJ2-2,14,ASSSWGDGSAGELF
TRBV5-4,TRBJ1-2,10,ASSFRDRGYT
TRBV3-1/TRBV3-2,TRBJ1-1,10,ASSQDRDEAF
TRBV28,TRBJ1-2,11,ASRADSLKGYT
TRBV11-2,TRBJ2-7,13,ASSSWKGDSYEQY
TRBV5-1,TRBJ1-1,16,ASSLAGFGAGWHTEAF
TRBV7-8,TRBJ2-5,13,ASSLLAGGLETQY
TRBV7-9,TRBJ2-2,13,ASSFDREGTGELF
TRBV20-1,TRBJ2-7,12,SASLGLSSYEQY
TRBV21-1,TRBJ2-7,13,ARSPSGQIPYEQY
TRBV29-1,NA,10,SAGRVAYEQY
TRBV9,TRBJ1-3,11,ASSVMGGNTIY
TRBV3-1/TRBV3-2,TRBJ2-7,12,ASSPGQGTYEQY
TRBV14,TRBJ2-7,14,ASSQERGPDSYEQY
TRBV10-3,TRBJ1-2,12,AIGTGSPFYGYT
TRBV5-6,TRBJ1-2,11,ASSQPQGRGYT
TRBV9,TRBJ2-3,13,ASSVGDRLTDTQY
TRBV25-1,TRBJ1-6,11,ASGRVGGSPLH
TRBV27,TRBJ1-1,13,ASSSEGLRNTEAF
TRBV28,TRBJ1-5,11,ASRLDTYQPQH
TRBV2,TRBJ2-1,17,ASREPVGARISPNNEQF
TRBV6-2/TRBV6-3,TRBJ2-7,12,ASSYLGAVYEQY
TRBV7-6,TRBJ2-1,13,ASSLRRGGINEQF
TRBV3-1/TRBV3-2,TRBJ2-3,12,ASSRKLSTDTQY
TRBV9,TRBJ1-6,11,ASSVNNYSPLH
TRBV5-1,TRBJ2-2,13,ASSYMTGITGELF
TRBV19,TRBJ1-5,13,ASRSPGQGGQPQH
TRBV30,TRBJ1-2,13,AWSVGAPVLYGYT
TRBV6-2/TRBV6-3,TRBJ2-1,11,ASSLGGSNEQF
TRBV5-1,TRBJ2-1,13,ASSVSDRGREEQF
TRBV7-9,TRBJ2-7,13,ASSPTGAGPGEQY
TRBV4-1,TRBJ1-5,13,ASSPGRGSNQPQH
TRBV14,TRBJ2-2,13,ASSLTGFGTGELF
TRBV19,TRBJ1-5,12,ASRQDYSNQPQH
TRBV11-2,TRBJ1-2,11,ASSLGREYGYT
TRBV5-6,TRBJ2-7,15,ASSNQPHNDRSYEQY
TRBV19,TRBJ2-1,13,ASSIVASDYNEQF
TRBV19,TRBJ2-3,19,ASSIDLLTLGLAGDTDTQY
TRBV6-1,TRBJ1-2,12,ASREKAPWDGYT
TRBV12-3/TRBV12-4,TRBJ2-5,9,ASSLRETQY
TRBV4-2,TRBJ2-4,15,ASSQGGGQMAKNIQY
TRBV28,TRBJ1-2,13,ASSFPIGQSYGYT
TRBV10-2,TRBJ2-2,16,ASSATGLAGGYTGELF
TRBV4-2,TRBJ2-1,13,ASSQGSGEKNEQF
TRBV2,TRBJ1-1,11,ASSFIQGSEAF
TRBV28,TRBJ1-4,15,ASRDRDRGLANEKLF